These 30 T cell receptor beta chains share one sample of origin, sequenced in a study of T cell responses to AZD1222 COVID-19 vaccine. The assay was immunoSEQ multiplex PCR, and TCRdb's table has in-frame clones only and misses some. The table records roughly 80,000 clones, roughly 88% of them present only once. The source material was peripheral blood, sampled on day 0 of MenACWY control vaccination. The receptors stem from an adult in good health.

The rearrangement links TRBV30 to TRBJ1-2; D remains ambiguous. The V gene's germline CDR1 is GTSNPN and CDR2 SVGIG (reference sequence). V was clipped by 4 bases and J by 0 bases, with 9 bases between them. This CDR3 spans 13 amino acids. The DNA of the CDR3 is TGTGCCTGGACAAGAGGAGCTAACTATGGCTACACCTTC. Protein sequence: CAWTRGANYGYTF.

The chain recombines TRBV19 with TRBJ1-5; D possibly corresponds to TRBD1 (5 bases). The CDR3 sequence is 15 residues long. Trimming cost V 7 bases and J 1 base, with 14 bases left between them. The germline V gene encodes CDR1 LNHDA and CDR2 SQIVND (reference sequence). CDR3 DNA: TGTGCCAGTACGGTTGGGGGAGTGAGCAATCAGCCCCAGCATTTT. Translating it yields CASTVGGVSNQPQHF.

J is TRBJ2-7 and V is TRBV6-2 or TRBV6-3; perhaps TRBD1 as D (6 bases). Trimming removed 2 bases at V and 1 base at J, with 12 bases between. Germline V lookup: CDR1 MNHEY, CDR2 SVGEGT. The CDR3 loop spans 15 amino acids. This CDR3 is CASSYLGQKSYEQYF. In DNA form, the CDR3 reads TGTGCCAGCAGTTACCTTGGACAGAAGTCCTACGAGCAGTACTTC.

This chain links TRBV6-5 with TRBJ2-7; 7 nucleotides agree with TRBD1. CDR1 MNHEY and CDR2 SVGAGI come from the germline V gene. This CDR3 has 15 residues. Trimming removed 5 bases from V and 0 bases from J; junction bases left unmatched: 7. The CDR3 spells CASSTDRAPSYEQYF. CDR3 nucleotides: TGTGCCAGCAGTACCGACAGGGCACCCTCCTACGAGCAGTACTTC.

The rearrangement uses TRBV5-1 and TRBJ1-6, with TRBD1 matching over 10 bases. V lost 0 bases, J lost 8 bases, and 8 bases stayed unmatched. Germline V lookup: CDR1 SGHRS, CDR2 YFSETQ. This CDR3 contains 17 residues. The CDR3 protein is CASSLGSGTGVDSPLHF. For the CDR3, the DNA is TGCGCCAGCAGCTTGGGATCCGGGACAGGGGTAGATTCACCCCTCCACTTT.

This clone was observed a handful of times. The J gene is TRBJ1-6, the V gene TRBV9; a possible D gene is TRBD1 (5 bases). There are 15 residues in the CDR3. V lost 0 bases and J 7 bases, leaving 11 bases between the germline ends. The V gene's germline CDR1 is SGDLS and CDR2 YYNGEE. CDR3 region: CASSVGGEGNSPLHF. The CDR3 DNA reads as TGTGCCAGCAGCGTAGGAGGGGAGGGAAATTCACCCCTCCACTTT.

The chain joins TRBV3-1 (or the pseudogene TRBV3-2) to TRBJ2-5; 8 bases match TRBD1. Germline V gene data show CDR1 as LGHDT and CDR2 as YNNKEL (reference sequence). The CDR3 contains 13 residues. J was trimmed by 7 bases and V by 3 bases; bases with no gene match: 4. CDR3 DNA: TGTGCCAGCAGCCATGGACAGGGTTCGACCCAGTACTTC. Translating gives CASSHGQGSTQYF.

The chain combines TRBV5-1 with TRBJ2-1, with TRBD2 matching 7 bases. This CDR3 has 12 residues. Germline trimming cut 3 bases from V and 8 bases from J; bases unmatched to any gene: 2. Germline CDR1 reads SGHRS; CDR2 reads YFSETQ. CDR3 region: CASSSTSDEQFF. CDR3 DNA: TGCGCCAGCAGCTCCACTAGCGATGAGCAGTTCTTC.

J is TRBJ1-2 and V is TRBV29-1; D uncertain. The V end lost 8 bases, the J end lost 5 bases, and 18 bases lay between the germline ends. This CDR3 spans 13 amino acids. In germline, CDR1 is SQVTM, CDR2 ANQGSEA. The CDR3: CSIRAQEKYGYTF. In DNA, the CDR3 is TGCAGCATTCGAGCCCAGGAAAAATATGGCTACACCTTC.

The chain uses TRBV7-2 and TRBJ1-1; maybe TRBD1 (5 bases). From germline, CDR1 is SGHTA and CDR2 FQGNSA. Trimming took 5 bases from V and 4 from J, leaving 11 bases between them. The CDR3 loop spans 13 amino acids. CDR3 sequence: CASSPEGATEAFF. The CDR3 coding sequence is TGTGCCAGCAGCCCCGAAGGGGCCACTGAAGCTTTCTTT.

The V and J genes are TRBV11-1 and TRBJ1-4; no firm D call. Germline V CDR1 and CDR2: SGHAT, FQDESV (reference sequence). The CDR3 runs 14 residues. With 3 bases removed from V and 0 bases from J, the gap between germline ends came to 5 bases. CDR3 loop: CASSFGTTNEKLFF. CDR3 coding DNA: TGTGCCAGCAGCTTCGGCACAACTAATGAAAAACTGTTTTTT.

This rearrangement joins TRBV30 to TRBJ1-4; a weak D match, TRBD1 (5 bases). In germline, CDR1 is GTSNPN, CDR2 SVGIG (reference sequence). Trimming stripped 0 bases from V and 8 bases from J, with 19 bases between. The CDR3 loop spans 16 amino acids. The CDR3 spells CAWSVPQRDALEKLFF. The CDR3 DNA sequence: TGTGCCTGGAGTGTACCACAGCGGGACGCCTTGGAAAAACTGTTTTTT.

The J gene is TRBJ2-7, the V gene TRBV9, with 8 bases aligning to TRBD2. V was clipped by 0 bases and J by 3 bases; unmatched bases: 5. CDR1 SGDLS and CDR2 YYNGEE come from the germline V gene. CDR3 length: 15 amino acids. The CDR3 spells CASSVGAGAHYEQYF. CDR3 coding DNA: TGTGCCAGCAGCGTAGGAGCGGGGGCCCACTACGAGCAGTACTTC. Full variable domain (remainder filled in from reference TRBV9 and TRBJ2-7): DSGVTQTPKHLITATGQRVTLRCSPRSGDLSVYWYQQSLDQGLQFLIQYYNGEERAKGNILERFSAQQFPDLHSELNLSSLELGDSALYFCASSVGAGAHYEQYFGPGTRLTVT.

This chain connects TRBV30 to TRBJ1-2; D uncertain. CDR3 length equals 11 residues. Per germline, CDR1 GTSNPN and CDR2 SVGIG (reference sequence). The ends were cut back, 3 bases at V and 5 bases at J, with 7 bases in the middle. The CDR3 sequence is CAWSRDYGYTF. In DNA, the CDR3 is TGTGCCTGGAGCCGGGATTATGGCTACACCTTC.

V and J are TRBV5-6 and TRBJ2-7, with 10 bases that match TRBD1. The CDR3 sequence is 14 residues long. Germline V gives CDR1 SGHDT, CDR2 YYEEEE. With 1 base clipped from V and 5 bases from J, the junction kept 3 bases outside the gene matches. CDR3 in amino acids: CASSLRDRGHEQYF. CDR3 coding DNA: TGTGCCAGCAGCTTGCGGGACAGGGGACACGAGCAGTACTTC.

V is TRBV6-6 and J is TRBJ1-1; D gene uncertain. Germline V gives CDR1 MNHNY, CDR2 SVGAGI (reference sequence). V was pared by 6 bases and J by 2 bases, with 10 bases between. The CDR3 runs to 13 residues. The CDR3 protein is CASSPPPNTEAFF. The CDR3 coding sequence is TGTGCCAGCAGCCCTCCACCAAACACTGAAGCTTTCTTT.

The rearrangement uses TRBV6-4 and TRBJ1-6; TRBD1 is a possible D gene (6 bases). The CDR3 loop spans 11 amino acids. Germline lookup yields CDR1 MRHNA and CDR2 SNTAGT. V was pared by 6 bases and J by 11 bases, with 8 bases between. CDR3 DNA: TGTGCCAGCAGACAGGGTACACCCCTCCACTTT. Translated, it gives CASRQGTPLHF.

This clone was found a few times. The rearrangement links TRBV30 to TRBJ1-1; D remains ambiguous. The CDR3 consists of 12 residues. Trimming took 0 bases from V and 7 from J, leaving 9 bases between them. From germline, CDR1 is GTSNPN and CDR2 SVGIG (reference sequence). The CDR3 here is CAWSVLGFEAFF. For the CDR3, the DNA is TGTGCCTGGAGTGTTCTGGGATTTGAAGCTTTCTTT. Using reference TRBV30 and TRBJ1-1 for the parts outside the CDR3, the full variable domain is SQTIHQWPATLVQPVGSPLSLECTVEGTSNPNLYWYRQAAGRGLQLLFYSVGIGQISSEVPQNLSASRPQDRQFILSSKKLLLSDSGFYLCAWSVLGFEAFFGQGTRLTVV.

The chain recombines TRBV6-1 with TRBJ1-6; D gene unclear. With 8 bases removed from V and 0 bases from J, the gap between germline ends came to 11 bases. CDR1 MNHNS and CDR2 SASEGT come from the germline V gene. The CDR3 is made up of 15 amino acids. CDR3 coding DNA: TGTGCCAGCGCGCCGGAGGGCTCCTATAATTCACCCCTCCACTTT. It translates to CASAPEGSYNSPLHF.

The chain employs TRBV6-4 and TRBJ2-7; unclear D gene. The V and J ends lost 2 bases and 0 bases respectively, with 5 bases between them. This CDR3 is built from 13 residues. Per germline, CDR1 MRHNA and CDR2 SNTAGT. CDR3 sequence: CASSDPISYEQYF. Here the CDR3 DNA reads TGTGCCAGCAGTGACCCTATCTCCTACGAGCAGTACTTC.

The CDR3: CASSLRDRRDNSPLHF. The CDR3 region has the DNA TGTGCCAGCAGCCTCCGGGACAGGCGGGATAATTCACCCCTCCACTTT. The chain combines TRBV6-2 or TRBV6-3 with TRBJ1-6; TRBD1 matches at 8 bases. The germline CDR1 and CDR2 sequences are MNHEY and SVGEGT. The length of the CDR3 is 16 residues. The trim removed 6 bases at V and 5 bases at J, leaving 9 bases unmatched.

The CDR3 spells CASSQDPNSNQPQHF. The CDR3 nucleotides read TGCGCCAGCAGCCAAGATCCCAATAGCAATCAGCCCCAGCATTTT. The chain has TRBV4-1 and TRBJ1-5; D is uncertain. CDR1 and CDR2 (germline): MGHRA, YSYEKL. Trimming removed 0 bases from V and 0 bases from J, with 6 bases in between. The CDR3 totals 15 residues.

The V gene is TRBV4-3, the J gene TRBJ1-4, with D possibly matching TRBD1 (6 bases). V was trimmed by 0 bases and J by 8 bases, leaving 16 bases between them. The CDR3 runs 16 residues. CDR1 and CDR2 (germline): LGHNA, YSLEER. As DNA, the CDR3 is TGCGCCAGCAGCCAAGAGGGAGGGGGGGCTCGGGAAAAACTGTTTTTT. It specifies CASSQEGGGAREKLFF.

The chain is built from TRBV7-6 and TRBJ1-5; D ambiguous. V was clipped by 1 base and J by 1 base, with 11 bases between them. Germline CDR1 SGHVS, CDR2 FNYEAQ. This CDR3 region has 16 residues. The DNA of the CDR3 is TGTGCCAGCAGCTTAGTGGGGTTCGAGAGCAATCAGCCCCAGCATTTT. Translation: CASSLVGFESNQPQHF.

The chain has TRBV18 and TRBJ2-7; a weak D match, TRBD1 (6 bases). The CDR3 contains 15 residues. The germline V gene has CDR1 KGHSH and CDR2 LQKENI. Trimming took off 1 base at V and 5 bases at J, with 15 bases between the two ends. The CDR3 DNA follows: TGTGCCAGCTCACCACGGGGGCAGGGGATGAACGAGCAGTACTTC. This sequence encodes CASSPRGQGMNEQYF.

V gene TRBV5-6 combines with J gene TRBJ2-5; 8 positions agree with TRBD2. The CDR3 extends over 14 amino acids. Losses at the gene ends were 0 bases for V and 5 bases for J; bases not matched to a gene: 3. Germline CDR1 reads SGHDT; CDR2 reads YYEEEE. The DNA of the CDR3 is TGTGCCAGCAGCTTGGAGGCGGGAGGCGAGACCCAGTACTTC. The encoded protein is CASSLEAGGETQYF.

CDR3 protein: CASSLRGTANTEAFF. The CDR3 DNA follows: TGTGCCAGCAGCTTACGTGGGACAGCCAACACTGAAGCTTTCTTT. The rearrangement joins TRBV7-6 to TRBJ1-1; TRBD1 agrees at 7 bases. The germline CDR1 and CDR2 sequences are SGHVS and FNYEAQ. This CDR3 is built from 15 residues. Germline trimming cut 2 bases from V and 2 bases from J; bases unmatched to any gene: 5.

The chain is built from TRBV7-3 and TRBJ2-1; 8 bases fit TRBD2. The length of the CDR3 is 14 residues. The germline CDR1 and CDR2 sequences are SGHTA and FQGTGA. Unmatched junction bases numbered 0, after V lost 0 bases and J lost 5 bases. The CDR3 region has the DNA TGTGCCAGCAGCTTAACTAGCGGGGACAATGAGCAGTTCTTC. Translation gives CASSLTSGDNEQFF.

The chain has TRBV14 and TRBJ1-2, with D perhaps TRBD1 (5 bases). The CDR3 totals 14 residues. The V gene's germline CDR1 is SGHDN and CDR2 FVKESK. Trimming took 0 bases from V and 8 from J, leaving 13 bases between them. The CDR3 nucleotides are TGTGCCAGCAGCCAAGATCAGGGTCCGTGGGGCTACACCTTC. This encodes CASSQDQGPWGYTF.

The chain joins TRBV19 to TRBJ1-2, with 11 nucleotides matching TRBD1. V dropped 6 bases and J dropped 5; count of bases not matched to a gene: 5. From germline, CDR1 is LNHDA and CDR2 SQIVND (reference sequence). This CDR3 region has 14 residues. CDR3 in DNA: TGTGCCAGTAGCTCCCGGGACAGGGGGTATGGCTACACCTTC. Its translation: CASSSRDRGYGYTF.